Each of the 21 T cell receptor beta chains below was sequenced from the same sample in a study of cytomegalovirus exposure and HLA in healthy donors. The PCR employed 60 Vbeta primers together with 13 Jbeta primers. Sequencing was performed with immunoSEQ multiplex PCR; in TCRdb, only in-frame clones are kept and a portion is missing. The top ten clones hold about 1.8% of a sample with about 190,000 clones, around 83% of them seen once. Sequencing was carried out using PBMCs. The receptors stem from a man aged 40-49 years in good health and CMV-seropositive.

The chain combines TRBV28 with TRBJ2-1, with 7 bases that match TRBD1. CDR1 MDHEN and CDR2 SYDVKM come from the germline V gene. V trimming: 5 bases; J trimming: 4 bases; junction bases outside the gene matches: 5. The CDR3 consists of 14 residues. CDR3 nucleotide sequence: TGTGCCAGCAGTGTGGGGACAGTTTACAATGAGCAGTTCTTC. Its protein product is CASSVGTVYNEQFF.

V usage is TRBV29-1 and J usage is TRBJ1-1, with 9 bases fitting TRBD1. The V gene's germline CDR1 is SQVTM and CDR2 ANQGSEA. The CDR3 runs to 14 residues. The V and J ends lost 4 bases and 4 bases, in that order; junction bases with no gene match: 7. In DNA, the CDR3 is TGCAGCGTTGTAATACAGGGGGCGCGCACTGAAGCTTTCTTT. Its translation is CSVVIQGARTEAFF.

This clone is a singleton in its sample. This CDR3 is also generated by other DNA sequences in the sample. J is TRBJ1-1 and V is TRBV6-5, with TRBD1 matching over 8 bases. Germline CDR1 reads MNHEY; CDR2 reads SVGAGI. The CDR3 totals 14 residues. V lost 2 bases to trimming and J lost 1 base; unmatched junction nucleotides: 0. For the CDR3, the DNA is TGTGCCAGCAGTTACGACAGGGGGAACACTGAAGCTTTCTTT. Translating it yields CASSYDRGNTEAFF.

The V gene is TRBV9, the J gene TRBJ1-3; D is ambiguous. Germline V lookup: CDR1 SGDLS, CDR2 YYNGEE. The CDR3 spans 14 residues. V gave up 4 bases and J gave up 2 bases, with 10 bases separating them. CDR3 DNA sequence: TGTGCCAGCAGCCGAGCATTACCTGGAAACACCATATATTTT. It specifies CASSRALPGNTIYF.

The rearrangement joins TRBV19 to TRBJ1-5; 7 bases line up with TRBD1. CDR1 LNHDA and CDR2 SQIVND come from the germline V gene (reference sequence). This CDR3 spans 13 amino acids. Losses at the gene ends were 6 bases for V and 7 bases for J; bases not matched to a gene: 6. CDR3 sequence: CASSDRERQPQHF. The CDR3 DNA sequence: TGTGCCAGTAGCGACAGGGAGAGACAGCCCCAGCATTTT. The variable domain in full, completed from reference TRBV19 and TRBJ1-5, reads DGGITQSPKYLFRKEGQNVTLSCEQNLNHDAMYWYRQDPGQGLRLIYYSQIVNDFQKGDIAEGYSVSREKKESFPLTVTSAQKNPTAFYLCASSDRERQPQHFGDGTRLSIL.

The chain recombines TRBV9 with TRBJ1-1; 7 nucleotides match TRBD1. V dropped 4 bases and J dropped 8; count of bases not matched to a gene: 5. CDR1 and CDR2 from the germline V gene are SGDLS and YYNGEE. The CDR3 sequence is 12 residues long. The CDR3 region has the DNA TGTGCCAGCAGCCCGGGGACAGCCGAAGCTTTCTTT. It codes for CASSPGTAEAFF.

This chain joins TRBV28 and TRBJ2-1; no firm D call. Trimming took 4 bases from V and 4 from J, leaving 5 bases between them. The CDR3 covers 12 residues. Germline-derived CDR1 and CDR2 are MDHEN and SYDVKM. The CDR3 DNA is TGTGCCAGCAGTTCCCCATACAATGAGCAGTTCTTC. Its protein is CASSSPYNEQFF.

V is TRBV20-1 and J is TRBJ2-1, with 7 bases lining up with TRBD1. Looked up from germline, CDR1 is DFQATT and CDR2 is SNEGSKA (reference sequence). Trimming at V came to 0 bases and at J to 10 bases, leaving 0 bases not matched to a gene. This CDR3 has 11 amino acids. CDR3 sequence: CSAREDREQFF. The CDR3 bases are TGCAGTGCTAGAGAGGACAGGGAGCAGTTCTTC.

CDR3: CASRKTGQNNQPQHF. CDR3 in DNA: TGTGCCAGTAGAAAAACGGGACAGAACAATCAGCCCCAGCATTTT. The V and J genes are TRBV19 and TRBJ1-5; 7 positions agree with TRBD1. This CDR3 is built from 15 residues. Unmatched junction bases numbered 8, after V lost 6 bases and J lost 3 bases. Germline values: CDR1 LNHDA, CDR2 SQIVND (reference sequence). The full variable domain, in which reference TRBV19 and TRBJ1-5 provide the parts outside the CDR3, is DGGITQSPKYLFRKEGQNVTLSCEQNLNHDAMYWYRQDPGQGLRLIYYSQIVNDFQKGDIAEGYSVSREKKESFPLTVTSAQKNPTAFYLCASRKTGQNNQPQHFGDGTRLSIL.

The chain uses TRBV10-1 and TRBJ2-1, with 10 nucleotides matching TRBD2. The CDR3 contains 17 residues. V was clipped by 0 bases and J by 5 bases; unmatched bases: 7. In germline, CDR1 is WNHNN, CDR2 SYGVQD (reference sequence). CDR3 region: CASSESWLAGAHNEQFF. CDR3 nucleotides: TGCGCCAGCAGTGAGTCGTGGCTAGCGGGAGCCCACAATGAGCAGTTCTTC.

The chain has TRBV6-6 and TRBJ1-4, with 9 bases fitting TRBD1. Germline values: CDR1 MNHNY, CDR2 SVGAGI (reference sequence). This CDR3 region has 15 residues. Trimming took 7 bases from V and 8 from J; bases not matched to a gene: 11. The chain's CDR3 is CASKHRDRVYEKLFF. The CDR3 DNA sequence: TGTGCCAGCAAACACCGGGACAGGGTATACGAAAAACTGTTTTTT.

This clone appeared a single time. The J gene is TRBJ2-7, the V gene TRBV18; a weak D match, TRBD2 (5 bases). In germline, CDR1 is KGHSH, CDR2 LQKENI. V was pared by 3 bases and J by 3 bases, with 12 bases between. The CDR3 length is 14 residues. The CDR3 here is CASSPLPGSYEQYF. The CDR3 nucleotides are TGTGCCAGCTCACCGCTCCCGGGGAGCTACGAGCAGTACTTC. The full variable domain, in which reference TRBV18 and TRBJ2-7 provide the parts outside the CDR3, is NAGVMQNPRHLVRRRGQEARLRCSPMKGHSHVYWYRQLPEEGLKFMVYLQKENIIDESGMPKERFSAEFPKEGPSILRIQQVVRGDSAAYFCASSPLPGSYEQYFGPGTRLTVT.

This rearrangement joins TRBV2 to TRBJ1-1; D is undetermined. The CDR3 covers 10 residues. V lost 5 bases and J 7 bases, leaving 5 bases between the germline ends. CDR1 is SNHLY and CDR2 is FYNNEI in the germline V gene. Here the CDR3 reads CASSTGEAFF. The CDR3 DNA sequence: TGTGCCAGCAGTACGGGTGAAGCTTTCTTT.

The rearrangement uses TRBV15 and TRBJ1-1, with TRBD1 as a possible D gene (6 bases). The V and J ends lost 4 bases and 1 base respectively, with 7 bases between them. The CDR3 covers 13 residues. Germline V gene lookup returns CDR1 LNHNV and CDR2 YYDKDF (reference sequence). CDR3 nucleotides: TGTGCCACCAGCATGGACAGGAACACTGAAGCTTTCTTT. It codes for CATSMDRNTEAFF.

This clone appeared a single time. The chain couples TRBV27 to TRBJ2-1, with a possible D match to TRBD2 (5 bases). The length of the CDR3 is 14 residues. Germline lookup yields CDR1 MNHEY and CDR2 SMNVEV (reference sequence). The V gene lost 3 bases and the J gene lost 4 bases, with 10 bases spanning the gap. DNA for the CDR3: TGTGCCAGCAGTTTGAAAGCGGCATACAATGAGCAGTTCTTC. Translated, it gives CASSLKAAYNEQFF.

V and J are TRBV5-4 and TRBJ2-2; D gene unclear. The V gene's germline CDR1 is SGHNT and CDR2 YYREEE (reference sequence). The CDR3 extends over 13 amino acids. Trimming cost V 3 bases and J 4 bases, with 7 bases left between them. The CDR3: CASSSLGTGELFF. The CDR3 region has the DNA TGTGCCAGCAGCTCGCTAGGCACCGGGGAGCTGTTTTTT.

The chain employs TRBV6-5 and TRBJ2-1; 9 bases are shared with TRBD1. V was pared by 6 bases and J by 2 bases, with 5 bases of the junction left unmatched. CDR3 size: 15 residues. Germline V CDR1 and CDR2: MNHEY, SVGAGI. The CDR3: CASSLDRGPYNEQFF. Here the CDR3 DNA reads TGTGCCAGCAGCCTGGACAGGGGCCCCTACAATGAGCAGTTCTTC.

The chain is built from TRBV27 and TRBJ1-2; 11 bases align to TRBD1. Losses at the gene ends were 6 bases for V and 8 bases for J; bases not matched to a gene: 5. Germline CDR1 and CDR2: MNHEY and SMNVEV (reference sequence). The CDR3 is made up of 13 amino acids. The CDR3 region is CASRTGTGGGYTF. The DNA of the CDR3 is TGTGCCAGCAGGACCGGGACAGGGGGGGGCTACACCTTC.

The chain combines TRBV4-1 with TRBJ2-1, with D perhaps TRBD1 (5 bases). Trimming removed 0 bases at V and 8 bases at J, with 14 bases between. The CDR3 runs 15 residues. Per the germline V gene, CDR1 is MGHRA and CDR2 is YSYEKL. In DNA form, the CDR3 reads TGCGCCAGCAGCCAAGATTTCAGGGTGATGTATGAGCAGTTCTTC. It translates to CASSQDFRVMYEQFF.

The chain links TRBV4-1 to TRBJ1-2; TRBD1 might be the D (6 bases). Trimming cost V 0 bases and J 10 bases, with 15 bases left between them. The germline CDR1 and CDR2 sequences are MGHRA and YSYEKL. The CDR3 totals 14 residues. The CDR3 nucleotides are TGCGCCAGCAGCCAAGATTGGGCAGGGGATGACTACACCTTC. This translates into CASSQDWAGDDYTF.

This clone appeared a few times. CDR3 sequence: CASSLVGGGPETQYF. In nucleotides, the CDR3 is TGTGCCAGCAGCTTAGTGGGGGGAGGGCCAGAGACCCAGTACTTC. V and J are TRBV7-6 and TRBJ2-5; 7 nucleotides match TRBD2. V lost 1 base to trimming and J lost 4 bases; unmatched junction nucleotides: 6. Germline V CDR1 and CDR2: SGHVS, FNYEAQ. The CDR3 loop spans 15 amino acids. The full variable domain, its missing parts supplied by reference TRBV7-6 and TRBJ2-5, is GAGVSQSPRYKVTKRGQDVALRCDPISGHVSLYWYRQALGQGPEFLTYFNYEAQQDKSGLPNDRFSAERPEGSISTLTIQRTEQRDSAMYRCASSLVGGGPETQYFGPGTRLLVL.